This paragraph covers one TCR beta chain sequence. This sample was taken from a study of identical twins. TCRdb re-called the 5' RACE reads through MiXCR, storing one row per CDR3 protein. Counted here are 450,000 or so distinct CDR3 sequences, roughly 13% occurring once; the ten biggest clones make up approximately 0.9%. Germline loops: CDR1 MDHEN, CDR2 SYDVKM. V was cut by 4 bases and J by 4 bases, with 16 bases left in between. The CDR3 runs to 15 residues. These data also formed part of another study, on yellow fever vaccine responses in identical twins.

Sequenced sample: CD4+ T cells sorted from blood. J is TRBJ2-5 and V is TRBV28; no reliable D call. This receptor was identified in a woman between 18 and 30 years old in good health. Here the CDR3 reads CASSSPPGRRETQYF. CDR3 nucleotide sequence: TGTGCCAGCAGTTCTCCCCCCGGCAGACGAGAGACCCAGTACTTC.